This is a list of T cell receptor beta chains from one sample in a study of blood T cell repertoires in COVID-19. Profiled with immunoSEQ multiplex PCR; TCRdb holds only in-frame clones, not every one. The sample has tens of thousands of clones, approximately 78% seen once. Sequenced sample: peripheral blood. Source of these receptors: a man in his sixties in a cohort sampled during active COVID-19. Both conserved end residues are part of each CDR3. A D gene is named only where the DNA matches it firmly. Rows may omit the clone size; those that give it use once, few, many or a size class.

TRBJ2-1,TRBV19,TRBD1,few,TGTGCCAGTACCCCGGGACAGGGACTCTACAATGAGCAGTTCTTC,CASTPGQGLYNEQFF
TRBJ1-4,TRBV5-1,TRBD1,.,TGCGCCAGCAGCCTGGGGACAGGGACAATAGAGGGTGAAAAACTGTTTTTT,CASSLGTGTIEGEKLFF
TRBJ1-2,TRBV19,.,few,TGTGCCAGTAGTATCGGGTTGTTCCCTTTGCAGGGCTACACCTTC,CASSIGLFPLQGYTF
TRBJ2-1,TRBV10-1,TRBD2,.,TGCGCCAGCAGTGATGGGACTAGCGTCAATGAGCAGTTCTTC,CASSDGTSVNEQFF
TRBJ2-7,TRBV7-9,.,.,TGTGCCAGCAGCTTAGGGGTCGGGGGGCTTAGCTCCTACGAGCAGTACTTC,CASSLGVGGLSSYEQYF
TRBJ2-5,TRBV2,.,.,TGTGCCCAGGGGCCAGGGACCCGCCGGGAGACCCAGTACTTC,CAQGPGTRRETQYF
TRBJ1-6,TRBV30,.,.,TGTGCCTGGAGCAGGGCGTTGGGTTCACCCCTCCACTTT,CAWSRALGSPLHF
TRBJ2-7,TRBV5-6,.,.,TGTGCCAGCAGGCCCCAGGGGAAAAAGTCCTACGAGCAGTACTTC,CASRPQGKKSYEQYF
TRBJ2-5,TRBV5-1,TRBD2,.,TGCGCCAGCAGCATAGAGGCCGGGGGGGCGCATGAGACCCAGTACTTC,CASSIEAGGAHETQYF
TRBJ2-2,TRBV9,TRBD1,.,TGTGCCAGCAATCGGGGGACAGGGGACACCGGGGAGCTGTTTTTT,CASNRGTGDTGELFF
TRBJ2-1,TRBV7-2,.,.,TGTGCCAGCAGCTTCCTCGGGTCCGGGAGTCGGTTCTTC,CASSFLGSGSRFF
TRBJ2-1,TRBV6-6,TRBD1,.,TGTGCCAGCAGTTGGGGACAGGGCGGCAATGAGCAGTTCTTC,CASSWGQGGNEQFF
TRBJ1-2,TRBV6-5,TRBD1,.,TGTGCCAGCAAGTCAGGGGGAGTTTATGGCTACACCTTC,CASKSGGVYGYTF
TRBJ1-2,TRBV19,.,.,TGTGCCAGTAGTATAAAGGGGGTCTTGGGTGGCTACACCTTC,CASSIKGVLGGYTF
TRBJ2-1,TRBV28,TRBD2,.,TGTGCCAGCAGTTTATCTTGGGGGGGATCCTACAATGAGCAGTTCTTC,CASSLSWGGSYNEQFF
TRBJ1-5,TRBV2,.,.,TGTGCCAGCAGGCGGGACGTAAAGCAGCCCCAGCATTTT,CASRRDVKQPQHF
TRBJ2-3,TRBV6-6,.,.,TGTGCCAGCAGCCGAGGGAGCGGCGGGTCGGATACGCAGTATTTT,CASSRGSGGSDTQYF
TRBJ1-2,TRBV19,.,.,TGTGCCAGTAGTATAGACGCAGGGGTTCGTGGCTACACCTTC,CASSIDAGVRGYTF
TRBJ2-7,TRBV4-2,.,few,TGTGCCAGCAGCCAAGAAATAGCGGTCTCCTACGAGCAGTACTTC,CASSQEIAVSYEQYF
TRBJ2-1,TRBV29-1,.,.,TGCAGCGCACACAGGGGGGGGGTTCCTGGCAATGAGCAGTTCTTC,CSAHRGGVPGNEQFF
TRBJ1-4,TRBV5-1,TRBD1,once,TGCGCCAGCAGCTTGCAGGGACAGATTAATGAAAAACTGTTTTTT,CASSLQGQINEKLFF
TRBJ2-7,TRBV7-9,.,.,TGTGCCAGCAGCTTAGCGTTTCAGGGGTCGTACTACGAGCAGTACTTC,CASSLAFQGSYYEQYF
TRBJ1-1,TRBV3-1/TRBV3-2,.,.,TGTGCCAGCAGCCGAAACAGGCTAACTGATGCTTTCTTT,CASSRNRLTDAFF
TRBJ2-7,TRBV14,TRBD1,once,TGTGCCAGCAGGGCAACAGGGGGCGAGCAGTACTTC,CASRATGGEQYF
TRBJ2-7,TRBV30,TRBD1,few,TGTGCCTGGAGTGATGACAGGGGAGGCTACGAGCAGTACTTC,CAWSDDRGGYEQYF
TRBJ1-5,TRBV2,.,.,TGTGCCAGCAGTGAAGGGGGGGGGAATCAGCCCCAGCATTTT,CASSEGGGNQPQHF
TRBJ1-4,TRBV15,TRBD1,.,TGTGCCACCAGCAATTCGGACAGGTGGGAATCCGAAAAACTGTTTTTT,CATSNSDRWESEKLFF
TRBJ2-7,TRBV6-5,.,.,TGTGCCAGCACCCCGGAGGGTAGCTCCTACGAGCAGTACTTC,CASTPEGSSYEQYF
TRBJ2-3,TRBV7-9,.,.,TGTGCCACACAGATCACAGATACGCAGTATTTT,CATQITDTQYF
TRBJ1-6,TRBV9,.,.,TGTGCCAGCAGCGGACACTATAATTCACCCCTCCACTTT,CASSGHYNSPLHF
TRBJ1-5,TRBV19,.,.,TGTGCCAGTAGTGCCTCAGGGGCCCAGCCCCAGCATTTT,CASSASGAQPQHF
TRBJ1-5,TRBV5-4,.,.,TGTGCCAGCAGCTTGAACCGGGGAGCCCAGCATTTT,CASSLNRGAQHF
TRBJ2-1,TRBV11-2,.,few,TGTGCCAGCAGCTTAGGGGGCTGGAACAATGAGCAGTTCTTC,CASSLGGWNNEQFF
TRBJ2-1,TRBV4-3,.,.,TGCGCCAGCAGCCAACAGCCGGGACTGGAGAGTCGCGAGCAGTTCTTC,CASSQQPGLESREQFF
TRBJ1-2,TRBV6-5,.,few,TGTGCCAGCAGTTACTCGATGCCGGGGTATGGCTACACCTTC,CASSYSMPGYGYTF
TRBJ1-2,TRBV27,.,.,TGTGCCAGCAGTTGGACGGCGGGGGGTCTCTACACCTTC,CASSWTAGGLYTF
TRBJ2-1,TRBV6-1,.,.,TGTGCCAGCAGTGAAGGGGGCGCGGGAAATGAGCAGTTCTTC,CASSEGGAGNEQFF
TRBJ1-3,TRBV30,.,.,TGTGCCTGGAGTACAGACTCTGGAAACACCATATATTTT,CAWSTDSGNTIYF
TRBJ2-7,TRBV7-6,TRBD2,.,TGTGCCAGCAGCCCCCGGGGCGGGGGACCCTACGAGCAGTACTTC,CASSPRGGGPYEQYF
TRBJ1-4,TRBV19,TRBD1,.,TGTGCCAGTAGTTCAGGAACCGGGACAGTTAATGAAAAACTGTTTTTT,CASSSGTGTVNEKLFF
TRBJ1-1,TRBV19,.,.,TGTGCCAGTAGTATAGAGGGACTAGGGTACGGGACTGAAGCTTTCTTT,CASSIEGLGYGTEAFF
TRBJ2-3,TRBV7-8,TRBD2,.,TGTGCCAGCAGCCTTGGGACTAGCGGGAGCTCCAGGGGGACAGATACGCAGTATTTT,CASSLGTSGSSRGTDTQYF
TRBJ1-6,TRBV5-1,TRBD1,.,TGCGCCAGCAGACCCGACCCAACAGGGGGGAATTCACCCCTCCACTTT,CASRPDPTGGNSPLHF
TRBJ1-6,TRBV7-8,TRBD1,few,TGTGCCAGCAGCCCGGGGACAGTTAGTAATTCACCCCTCCACTTT,CASSPGTVSNSPLHF
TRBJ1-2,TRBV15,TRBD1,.,TGTGCCACCAGCATAGACAGGGCTGGCTACACCTTC,CATSIDRAGYTF
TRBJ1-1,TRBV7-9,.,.,TGTGCCAGCAGCTTGAGCGGACAGAGCACTGAAGCTTTCTTT,CASSLSGQSTEAFF
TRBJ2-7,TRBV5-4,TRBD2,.,TGTGCCAGCGCTCCTGGGGTCCTAGCGGGAGATCTCGACGAGCAGTACTTC,CASAPGVLAGDLDEQYF
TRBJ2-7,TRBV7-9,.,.,TGTGCCAGCAGCCCCGCGGCATACGAGCAGTACTTC,CASSPAAYEQYF
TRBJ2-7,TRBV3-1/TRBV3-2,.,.,TGTGCCGGCGGGGCTCGCTACGAGCAGTACTTC,CAGGARYEQYF
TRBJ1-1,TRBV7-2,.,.,TGTGCCAGCAGCTTAGAATCTTGGCGGGCGTTTGTGAACACTGAAGCTTTCTTT,CASSLESWRAFVNTEAFF
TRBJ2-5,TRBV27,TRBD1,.,TGTGCCAACAGTTCCACAGGGGGAAAAGAGACCCAGTACTTC,CANSSTGGKETQYF
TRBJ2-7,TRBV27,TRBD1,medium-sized,TGTGCCAGCAGTTTACTGGGACAGGGGCCCTACGAGCAGTACTTC,CASSLLGQGPYEQYF
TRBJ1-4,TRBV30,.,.,TGTGCCTGGAGTGTAACAGGGACGGGAGAAAAACTGTTTTTT,CAWSVTGTGEKLFF
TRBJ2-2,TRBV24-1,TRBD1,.,TGTGCCACCAGTGATCCAGGGGGCAGGACCGGGGAGCTGTTTTTT,CATSDPGGRTGELFF
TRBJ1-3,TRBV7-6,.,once,TGTGCCAGCAGCTTAGGAGGGGGATCTGGAAACACCATATATTTT,CASSLGGGSGNTIYF
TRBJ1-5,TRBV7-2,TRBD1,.,TGTGCCAGCAGCTTAGCAGGGGGCACTCAGCCCCAGCATTTT,CASSLAGGTQPQHF
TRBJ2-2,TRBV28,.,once,TGTGCCACCGTTGGCCAGGTCAACACCGGGGAGCTGTTTTTT,CATVGQVNTGELFF
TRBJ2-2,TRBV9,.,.,TGTGCCAGCAGCGTATCCGGGAACACCGGGGAGCTGTTTTTT,CASSVSGNTGELFF
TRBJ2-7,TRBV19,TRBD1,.,TGTGCCAGTAGACCGGGACAGCACTACGAGCAGTACTTC,CASRPGQHYEQYF
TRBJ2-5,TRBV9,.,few,TGTGCCAGCAGCGTAGGGGGAAATAGCGGCCAAGAGACCCAGTACTTC,CASSVGGNSGQETQYF